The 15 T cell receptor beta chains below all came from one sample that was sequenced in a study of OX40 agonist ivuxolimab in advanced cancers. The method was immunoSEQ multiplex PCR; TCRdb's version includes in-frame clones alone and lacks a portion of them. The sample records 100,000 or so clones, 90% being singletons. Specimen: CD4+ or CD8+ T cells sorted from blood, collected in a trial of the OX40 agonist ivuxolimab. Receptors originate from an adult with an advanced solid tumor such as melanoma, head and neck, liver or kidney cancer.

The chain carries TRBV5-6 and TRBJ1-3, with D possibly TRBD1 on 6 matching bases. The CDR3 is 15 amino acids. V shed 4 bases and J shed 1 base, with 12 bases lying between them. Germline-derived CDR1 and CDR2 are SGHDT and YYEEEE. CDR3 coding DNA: TGTGCCAGCAGCATTACAGGGAGATCTGGAAACACCATATATTTT. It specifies CASSITGRSGNTIYF. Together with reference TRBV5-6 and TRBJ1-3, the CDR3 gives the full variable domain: DAGVTQSPTHLIKTRGQQVTLRCSPKSGHDTVSWYQQALGQGPQFIFQYYEEEERQRGNFPDRFSGHQFPNYSSELNVNALLLGDSALYLCASSITGRSGNTIYFGEGSWLTVV.

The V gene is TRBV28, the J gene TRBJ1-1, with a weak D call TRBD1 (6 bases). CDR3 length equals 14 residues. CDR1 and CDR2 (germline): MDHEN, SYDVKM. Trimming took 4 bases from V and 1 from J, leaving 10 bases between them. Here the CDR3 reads CASSSGQKNTEAFF. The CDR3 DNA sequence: TGTGCCAGCAGTTCCGGACAGAAGAACACTGAAGCTTTCTTT.

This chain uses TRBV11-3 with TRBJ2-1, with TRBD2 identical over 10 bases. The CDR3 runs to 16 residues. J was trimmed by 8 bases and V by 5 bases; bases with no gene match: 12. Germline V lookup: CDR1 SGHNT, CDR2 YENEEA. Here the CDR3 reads CASSPSWSGGGHEQFF. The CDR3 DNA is TGTGCCAGCAGCCCCAGCTGGAGCGGGGGGGGGCATGAGCAGTTCTTC.

CDR3 sequence: CASSLEGPNQPQHF. DNA for the CDR3: TGTGCCAGCAGCTTAGAGGGGCCGAATCAGCCCCAGCATTTT. The chain is built from TRBV7-9 and TRBJ1-5, with D perhaps TRBD1 (5 bases). Germline CDR1 is SEHNR and CDR2 is FQNEAQ (reference sequence). Trimming took 1 base from V and 4 from J, leaving 8 bases between them. The CDR3 has 14 amino acids.

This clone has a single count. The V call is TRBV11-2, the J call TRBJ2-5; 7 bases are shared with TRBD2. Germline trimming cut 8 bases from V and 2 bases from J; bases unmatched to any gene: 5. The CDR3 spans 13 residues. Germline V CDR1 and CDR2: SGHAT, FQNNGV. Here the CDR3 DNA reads TGTGCCAGCGCCCGGGGGGATCAAGAGACCCAGTACTTC. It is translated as CASARGDQETQYF.

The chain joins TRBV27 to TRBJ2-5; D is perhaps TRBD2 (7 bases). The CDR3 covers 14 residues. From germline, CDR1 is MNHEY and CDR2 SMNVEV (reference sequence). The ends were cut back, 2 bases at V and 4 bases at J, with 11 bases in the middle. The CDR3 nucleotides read TGTGCCAGCAGTTTAGGGGGGGGCAGAGAGACCCAGTACTTC. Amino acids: CASSLGGGRETQYF.

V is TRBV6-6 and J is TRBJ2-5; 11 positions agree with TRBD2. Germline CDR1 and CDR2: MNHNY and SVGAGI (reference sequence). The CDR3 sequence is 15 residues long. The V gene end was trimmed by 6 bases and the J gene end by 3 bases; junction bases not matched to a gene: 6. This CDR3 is CASRSVTSGKETQYF. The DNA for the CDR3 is TGTGCCAGCAGGAGCGTGACTAGCGGGAAAGAGACCCAGTACTTC.

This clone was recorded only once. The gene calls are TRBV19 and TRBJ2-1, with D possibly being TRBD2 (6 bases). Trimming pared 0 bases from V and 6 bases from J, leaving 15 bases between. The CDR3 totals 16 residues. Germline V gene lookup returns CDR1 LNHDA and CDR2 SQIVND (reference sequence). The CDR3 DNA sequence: TGTGCCAGTAGTATAGATGCGGCTAGCGTCTCCAATGAGCAGTTCTTC. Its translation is CASSIDAASVSNEQFF.

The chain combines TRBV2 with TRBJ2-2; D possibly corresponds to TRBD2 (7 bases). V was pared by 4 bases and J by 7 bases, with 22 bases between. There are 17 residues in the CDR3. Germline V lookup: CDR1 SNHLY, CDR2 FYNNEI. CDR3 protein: CASSVGEREGGSGELFF. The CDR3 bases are TGTGCCAGCAGTGTAGGAGAGCGGGAAGGGGGTAGCGGGGAGCTGTTTTTT.

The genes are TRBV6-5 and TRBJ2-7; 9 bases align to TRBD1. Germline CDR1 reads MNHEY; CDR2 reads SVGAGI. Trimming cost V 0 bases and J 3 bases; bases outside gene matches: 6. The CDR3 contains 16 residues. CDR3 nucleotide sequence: TGTGCCAGCAGTTACTCATCGGGACAGGGTAGCTACGAGCAGTACTTC. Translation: CASSYSSGQGSYEQYF.

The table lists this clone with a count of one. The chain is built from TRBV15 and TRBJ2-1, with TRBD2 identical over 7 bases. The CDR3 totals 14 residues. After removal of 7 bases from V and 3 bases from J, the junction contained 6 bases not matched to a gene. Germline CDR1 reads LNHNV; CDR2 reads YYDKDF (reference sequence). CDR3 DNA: TGTGCCACCAACCGGGACTACGGCTACAATGAGCAGTTCTTC. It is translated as CATNRDYGYNEQFF. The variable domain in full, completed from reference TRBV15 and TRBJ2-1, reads DAMVIQNPRYQVTQFGKPVTLSCSQTLNHNVMYWYQQKSSQAPKLLFHYYDKDFNNEADTPDNFQSRRPNTSFCFLDIRSPGLGDTAMYLCATNRDYGYNEQFFGPGTRLTVL.

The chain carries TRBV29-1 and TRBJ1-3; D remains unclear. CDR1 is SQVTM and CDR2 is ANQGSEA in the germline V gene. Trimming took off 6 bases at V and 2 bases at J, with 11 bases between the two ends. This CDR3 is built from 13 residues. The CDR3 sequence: CSVATVAGNTIYF. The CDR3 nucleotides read TGCAGCGTAGCAACAGTCGCTGGAAACACCATATATTTT.

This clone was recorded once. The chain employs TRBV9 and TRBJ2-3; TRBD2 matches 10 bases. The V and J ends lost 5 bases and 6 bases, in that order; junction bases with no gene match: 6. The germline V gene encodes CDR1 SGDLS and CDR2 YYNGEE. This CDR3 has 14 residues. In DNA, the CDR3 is TGTGCCAGCAGAGCGGGAGGGCCTTATGATACGCAGTATTTT. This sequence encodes CASRAGGPYDTQYF.

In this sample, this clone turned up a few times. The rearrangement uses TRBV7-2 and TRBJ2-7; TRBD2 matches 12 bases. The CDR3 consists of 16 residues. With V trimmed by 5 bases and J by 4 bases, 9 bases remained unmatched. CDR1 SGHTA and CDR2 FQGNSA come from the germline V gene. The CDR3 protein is CASSPSLTSGSYEQYF. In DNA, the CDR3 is TGTGCCAGCAGCCCCTCCCTGACTAGCGGGAGTTACGAGCAGTACTTC.

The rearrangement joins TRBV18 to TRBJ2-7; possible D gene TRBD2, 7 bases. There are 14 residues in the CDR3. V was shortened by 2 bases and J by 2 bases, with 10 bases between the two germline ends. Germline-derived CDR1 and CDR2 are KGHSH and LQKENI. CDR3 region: CASSPTGGPYEQYF. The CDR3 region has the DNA TGTGCCAGCTCACCAACCGGGGGGCCCTACGAGCAGTACTTC.